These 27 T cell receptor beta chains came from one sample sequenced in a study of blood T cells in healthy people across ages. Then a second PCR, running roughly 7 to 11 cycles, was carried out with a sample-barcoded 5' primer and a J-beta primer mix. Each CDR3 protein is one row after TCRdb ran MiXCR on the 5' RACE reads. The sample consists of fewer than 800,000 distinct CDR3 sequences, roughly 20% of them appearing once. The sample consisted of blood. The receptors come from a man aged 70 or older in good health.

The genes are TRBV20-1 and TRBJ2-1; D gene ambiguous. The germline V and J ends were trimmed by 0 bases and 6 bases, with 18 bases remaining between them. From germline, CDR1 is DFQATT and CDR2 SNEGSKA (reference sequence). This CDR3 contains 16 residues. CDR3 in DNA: TGCAGTGCTAGAGATCTTGGAAAAAGTTTGGGCAATGAGCAGTTCTTC. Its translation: CSARDLGKSLGNEQFF.

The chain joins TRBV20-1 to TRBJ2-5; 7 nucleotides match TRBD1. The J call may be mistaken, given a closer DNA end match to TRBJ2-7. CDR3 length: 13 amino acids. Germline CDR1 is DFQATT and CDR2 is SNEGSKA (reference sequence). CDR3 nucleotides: TGCAGTGCTATAAGGGGGCTTATCTACGAGCAGTACTTC. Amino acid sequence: CSAIRGLIYEQYF.

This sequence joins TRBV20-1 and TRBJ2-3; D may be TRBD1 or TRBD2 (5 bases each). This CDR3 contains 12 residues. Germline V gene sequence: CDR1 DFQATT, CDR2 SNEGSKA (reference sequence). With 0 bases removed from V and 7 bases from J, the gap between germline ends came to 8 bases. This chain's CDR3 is CSARDRENTQYF. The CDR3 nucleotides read TGCAGTGCTAGAGACAGGGAGAATACGCAGTATTTT.

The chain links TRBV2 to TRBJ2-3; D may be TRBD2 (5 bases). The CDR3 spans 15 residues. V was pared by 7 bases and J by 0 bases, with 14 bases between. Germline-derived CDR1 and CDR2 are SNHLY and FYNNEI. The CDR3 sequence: CASTEGDLSTDTQYF. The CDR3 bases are TGTGCCAGCACCGAGGGTGACTTGAGCACAGATACGCAGTATTTT.

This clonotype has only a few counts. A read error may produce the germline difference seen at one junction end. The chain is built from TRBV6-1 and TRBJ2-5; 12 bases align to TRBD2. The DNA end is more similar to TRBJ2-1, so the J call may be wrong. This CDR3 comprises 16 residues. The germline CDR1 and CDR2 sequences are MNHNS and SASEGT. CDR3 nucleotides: TGTGCCTGCAGACAGACTAGCGGGAGACTCTACAATGAGCAGTTCTTC. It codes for CACRQTSGRLYNEQFF.

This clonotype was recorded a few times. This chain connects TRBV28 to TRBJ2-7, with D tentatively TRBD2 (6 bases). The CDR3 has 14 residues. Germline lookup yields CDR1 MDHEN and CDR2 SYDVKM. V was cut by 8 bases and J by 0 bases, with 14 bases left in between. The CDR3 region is CASGGTVSSYEQYF. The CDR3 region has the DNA TGTGCCAGCGGGGGGACGGTGAGCTCCTACGAGCAGTACTTC.

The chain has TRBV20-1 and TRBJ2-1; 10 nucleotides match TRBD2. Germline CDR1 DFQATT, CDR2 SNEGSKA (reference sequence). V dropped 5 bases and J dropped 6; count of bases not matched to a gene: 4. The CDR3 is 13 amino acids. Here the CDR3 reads CSAQGTSVNEQFF. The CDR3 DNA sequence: TGCAGTGCTCAAGGGACTAGCGTCAATGAGCAGTTCTTC.

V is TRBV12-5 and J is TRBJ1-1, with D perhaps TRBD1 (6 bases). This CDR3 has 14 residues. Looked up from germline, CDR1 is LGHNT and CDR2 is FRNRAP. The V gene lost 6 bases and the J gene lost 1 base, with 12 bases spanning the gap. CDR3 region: CASGRTAWNTEAFF. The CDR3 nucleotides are TGTGCTAGTGGCAGGACAGCCTGGAACACTGAAGCTTTCTTT.

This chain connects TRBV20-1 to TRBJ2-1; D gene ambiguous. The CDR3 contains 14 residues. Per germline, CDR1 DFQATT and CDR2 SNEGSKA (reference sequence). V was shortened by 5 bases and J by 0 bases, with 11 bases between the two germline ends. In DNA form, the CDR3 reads TGCAGTGCTCCGCCGTGGAGCTCCTACAATGAGCAGTTCTTC. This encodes CSAPPWSSYNEQFF.

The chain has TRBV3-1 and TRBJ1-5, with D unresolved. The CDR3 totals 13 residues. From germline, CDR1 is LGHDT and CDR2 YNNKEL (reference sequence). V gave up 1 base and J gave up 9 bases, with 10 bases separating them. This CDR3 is CASSQGPTRPQHF. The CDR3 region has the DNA TGTGCCAGCAGCCAAGGGCCAACACGGCCCCAGCATTTT.

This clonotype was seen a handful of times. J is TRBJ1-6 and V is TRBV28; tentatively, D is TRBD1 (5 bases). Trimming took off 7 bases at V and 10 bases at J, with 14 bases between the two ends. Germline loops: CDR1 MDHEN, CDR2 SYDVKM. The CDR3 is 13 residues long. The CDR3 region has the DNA TGTGCCAGCACCCCAGGGTCGGGCTCACCCCTCCACTTT. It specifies CASTPGSGSPLHF.

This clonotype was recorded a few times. CDR3 loop: CASTTGSGRPNEQFF. For the CDR3, the DNA is TGTGCCAGCACAACGGGGAGCGGGAGGCCAAATGAGCAGTTCTTC. The V and J genes are TRBV6-2 or TRBV6-3 and TRBJ2-1; 9 nucleotides align to TRBD2. Germline CDR1 reads MNHEY; CDR2 reads SVGEGT. The CDR3 loop spans 15 amino acids. With 7 bases clipped from V and 7 bases from J, the junction kept 11 bases outside the gene matches.

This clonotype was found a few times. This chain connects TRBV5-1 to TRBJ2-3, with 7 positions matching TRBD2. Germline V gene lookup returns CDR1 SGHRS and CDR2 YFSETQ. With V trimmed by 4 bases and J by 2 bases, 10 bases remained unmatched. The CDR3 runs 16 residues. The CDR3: CASSPMGEGLTDTQYF. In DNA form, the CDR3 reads TGCGCCAGCAGCCCCATGGGGGAGGGCCTCACAGATACGCAGTATTTT.

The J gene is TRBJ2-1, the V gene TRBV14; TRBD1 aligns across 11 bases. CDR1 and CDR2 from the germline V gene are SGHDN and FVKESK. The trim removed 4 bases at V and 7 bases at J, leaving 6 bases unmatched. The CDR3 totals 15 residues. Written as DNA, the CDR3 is TGTGCCAGCAGCCTACGAGGACAGGGGGCGAATGAGCAGTTCTTC. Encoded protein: CASSLRGQGANEQFF.

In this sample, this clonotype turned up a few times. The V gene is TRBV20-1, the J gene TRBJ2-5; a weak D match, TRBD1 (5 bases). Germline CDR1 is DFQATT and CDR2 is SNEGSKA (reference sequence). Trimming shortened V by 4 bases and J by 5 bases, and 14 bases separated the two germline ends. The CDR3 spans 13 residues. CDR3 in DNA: TGCAGTGCTATTTCGCAGGGCCCGGAGACCCAGTACTTC. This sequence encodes CSAISQGPETQYF.

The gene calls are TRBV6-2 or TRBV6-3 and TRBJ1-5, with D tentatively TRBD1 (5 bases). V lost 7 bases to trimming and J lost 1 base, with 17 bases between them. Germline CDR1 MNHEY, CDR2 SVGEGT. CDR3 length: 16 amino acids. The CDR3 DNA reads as TGTGCCAGCACCCCTCGGCGGGACTCAAGCAATCAGCCCCAGCATTTT. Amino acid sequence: CASTPRRDSSNQPQHF.

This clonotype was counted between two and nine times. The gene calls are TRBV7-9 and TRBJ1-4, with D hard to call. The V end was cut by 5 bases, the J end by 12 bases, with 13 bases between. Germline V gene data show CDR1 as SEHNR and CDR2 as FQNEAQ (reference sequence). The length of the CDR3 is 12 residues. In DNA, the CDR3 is TGTGCCAGCAGCCCTTTCACCGGTGAACTGTTTTTT. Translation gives CASSPFTGELFF.

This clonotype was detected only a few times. CDR3 DNA sequence: TGCAGCGTTGAATCGGGGGAACAGACCCAGTACTTC. The encoded protein is CSVESGEQTQYF. V usage is TRBV29-1 and J usage is TRBJ2-5; tentatively, D is TRBD2 (6 bases). The CDR3 runs 12 residues. Germline CDR1 SQVTM, CDR2 ANQGSEA. V was shortened by 2 bases and J by 6 bases, with 10 bases between the two germline ends.

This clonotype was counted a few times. The CDR3: CASSPPTSGRTDTQYF. The CDR3 region has the DNA TGTGCCAGCTCACCTCCGACTAGCGGGAGGACGGATACGCAGTATTTT. The rearrangement uses TRBV18 and TRBJ2-3; 13 bases align to TRBD2. This CDR3 comprises 16 residues. Germline V gene data show CDR1 as KGHSH and CDR2 as LQKENI. J was trimmed by 6 bases and V by 3 bases; bases with no gene match: 6.

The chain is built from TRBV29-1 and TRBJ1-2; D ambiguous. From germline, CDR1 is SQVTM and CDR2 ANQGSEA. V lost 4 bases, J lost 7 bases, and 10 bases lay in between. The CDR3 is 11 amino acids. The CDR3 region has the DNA TGCAGCGTTGCGAAGGGATCTGGCTACACCTTC. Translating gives CSVAKGSGYTF.

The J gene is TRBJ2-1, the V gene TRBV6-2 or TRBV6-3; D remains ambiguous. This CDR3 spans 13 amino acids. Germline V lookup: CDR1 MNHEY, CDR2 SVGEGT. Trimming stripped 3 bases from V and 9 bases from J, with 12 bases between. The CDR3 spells CASSYGELGEQFF. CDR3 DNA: TGTGCCAGCAGTTATGGCGAACTCGGTGAGCAGTTCTTC.

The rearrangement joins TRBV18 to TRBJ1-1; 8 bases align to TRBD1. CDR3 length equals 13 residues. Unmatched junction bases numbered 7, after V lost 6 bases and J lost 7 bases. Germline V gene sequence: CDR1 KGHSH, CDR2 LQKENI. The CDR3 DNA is TGTGCCAGCTCTATGGGACAGGATTTTGAAGCTTTCTTT. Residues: CASSMGQDFEAFF.

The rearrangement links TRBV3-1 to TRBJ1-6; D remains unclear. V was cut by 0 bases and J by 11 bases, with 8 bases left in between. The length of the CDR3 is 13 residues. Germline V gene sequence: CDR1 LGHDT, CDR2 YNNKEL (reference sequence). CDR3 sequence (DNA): TGTGCCAGCAGCCAAGACCGGGCCACACCCCTCCACTTT. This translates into CASSQDRATPLHF.

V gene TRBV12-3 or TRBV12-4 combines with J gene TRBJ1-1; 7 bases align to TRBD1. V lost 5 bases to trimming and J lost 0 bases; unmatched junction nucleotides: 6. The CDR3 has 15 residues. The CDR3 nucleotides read TGTGCCAGCAGTACCGGGACAGCGATGAACACTGAAGCTTTCTTT. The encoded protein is CASSTGTAMNTEAFF.

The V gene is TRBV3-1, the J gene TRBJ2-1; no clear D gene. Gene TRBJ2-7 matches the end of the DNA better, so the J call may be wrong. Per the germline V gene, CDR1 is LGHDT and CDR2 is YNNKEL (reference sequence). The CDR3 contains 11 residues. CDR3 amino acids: CASSTPGEQYF. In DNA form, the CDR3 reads TGTGCCAGCAGCACCCCAGGCGAGCAGTACTTC.

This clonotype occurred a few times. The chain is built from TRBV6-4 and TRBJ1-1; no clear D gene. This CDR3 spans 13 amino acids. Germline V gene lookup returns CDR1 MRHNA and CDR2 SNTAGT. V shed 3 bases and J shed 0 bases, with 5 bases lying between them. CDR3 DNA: TGTGCCAGCAGTGATCAATTGAACACTGAAGCTTTCTTT. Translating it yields CASSDQLNTEAFF.

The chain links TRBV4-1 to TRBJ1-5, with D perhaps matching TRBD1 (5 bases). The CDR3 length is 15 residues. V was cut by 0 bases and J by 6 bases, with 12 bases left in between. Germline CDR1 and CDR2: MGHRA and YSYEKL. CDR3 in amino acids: CASSQDGTSSQPQHF. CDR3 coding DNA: TGCGCCAGCAGCCAAGATGGGACTTCGAGTCAGCCCCAGCATTTT.